This TCR beta chain came from a study of early T cells in non-severe SARS-CoV-2 infection (dated by TCRdb to the early 2020s). About the full investigation: Bulk RNA from unsorted whole blood was used for TCR sequencing, so alpha and beta chains could not be paired. The study at large found these results: Matching against VDJdb was skewed toward anti-spike CD8 responses, likely underestimated virus-specific expansions, and missed private and CD4 specificities.

This clonotype was observed at least ten times. Its specific antigen is unknown. Within one base of it there is no much larger clone, and no base qualities were kept. The library was obtained by 5' RACE. The reads were generated on a NextSeq 500. In the TCR library protocol, unique molecular identifiers were attached to individual cDNA molecules to correct for PCR bias and sequencing error. Both TCR alpha and beta chains were sequenced, and tight co-correlation was observed between alpha and beta sequence abundances in each sample. The authors' pipeline ran thus. Decombinator V4 was used to perform V gene, J gene and CDR3 annotation of TCR sequences. Expanded TCRs were defined as changing significantly between any two time points under a Poisson model with p below 0.0001. TCR abundances were normalised to the total number of TCRs sequenced per sample and were expressed as counts per million. TRAV1-2 paired with TRAJ12, TRAJ20 or TRAJ33 defined MAIT TCRs, while TRAV10 paired with TRAJ18 defined iNKT TCRs. VDJdb, accessed 1 November 2021, was searched for CMV, EBV and SARS-CoV-2 annotated TCRs, excluding TCRs annotated for multiple antigens. The public sequencing data were trimmed at Q25 with fastp and processed into clonotypes with MiXCR by TCRdb, which kept only in-frame beta chains. CDR3 protein sequences are deduplicated, and each keeps its most common genes and DNA. These V and J calls rely on TCRdb rather than the paper's analysis. In all, the sample holds approximately 80,000 distinct CDR3 sequences, and approximately 12% of those were seen once. The leading ten clones occupy roughly 3.1% of the sample.

The germline ends are 10 bases apart after V is trimmed by 1 base and J by 4 bases. From the cysteine up to the phenylalanine, the CDR3 has a length of 14 residues. Of the read, only the CDR3 DNA is kept; its 42 bases are in frame from base 1. The germline V gene supplies CDR1 SGHTA and CDR2 FQGNSA. The study was a case-control design nested within a healthcare worker cohort in London, UK, with weekly nasopharyngeal swab PCR tests and blood sampling. Healthcare workers were recruited between 23 and 31 March 2020, during the week of the UK lockdown, and were followed weekly for up to 16 weeks. The receptor comes from an adult who was a healthcare worker with PCR-confirmed SARS-CoV-2 infection or an uninfected control (not recorded which). The V and J genes are TRBV7-2 and TRBJ1-2; a confident D gene designation cannot be given. Sample: whole blood. The DNA reads TGTGCCAGCAGCTTAGAGACAAGATTCTATGGCTACACCTTC. This sequence encodes CASSLETRFYGYTF.